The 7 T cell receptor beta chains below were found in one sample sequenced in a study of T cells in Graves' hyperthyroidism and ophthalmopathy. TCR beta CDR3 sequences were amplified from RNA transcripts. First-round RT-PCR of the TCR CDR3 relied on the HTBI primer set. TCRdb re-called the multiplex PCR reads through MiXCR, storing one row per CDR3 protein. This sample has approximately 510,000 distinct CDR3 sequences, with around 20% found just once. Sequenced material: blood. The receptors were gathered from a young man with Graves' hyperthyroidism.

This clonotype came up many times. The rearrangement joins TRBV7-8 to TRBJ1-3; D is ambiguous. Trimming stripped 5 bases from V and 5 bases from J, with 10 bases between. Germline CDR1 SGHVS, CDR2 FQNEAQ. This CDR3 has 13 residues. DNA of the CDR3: TGTGCCAGCAGCCCCGACACGAGAAACACCATATATTTT. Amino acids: CASSPDTRNTIYF.

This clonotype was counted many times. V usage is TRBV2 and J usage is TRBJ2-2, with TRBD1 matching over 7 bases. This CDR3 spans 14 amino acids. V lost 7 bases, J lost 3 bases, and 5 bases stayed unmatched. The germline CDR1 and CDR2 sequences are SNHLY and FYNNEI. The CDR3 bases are TGTGCCAGCAAACGGGACAGCTACACCGGGGAGCTGTTTTTT. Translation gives CASKRDSYTGELFF.

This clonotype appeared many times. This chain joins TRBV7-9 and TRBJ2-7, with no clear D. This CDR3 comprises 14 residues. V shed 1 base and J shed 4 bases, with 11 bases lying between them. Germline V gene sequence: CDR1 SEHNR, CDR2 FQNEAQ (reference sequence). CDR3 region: CASSLGVRYYEQYF. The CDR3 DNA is TGTGCCAGCAGCTTAGGAGTCCGTTATTACGAGCAGTACTTC.

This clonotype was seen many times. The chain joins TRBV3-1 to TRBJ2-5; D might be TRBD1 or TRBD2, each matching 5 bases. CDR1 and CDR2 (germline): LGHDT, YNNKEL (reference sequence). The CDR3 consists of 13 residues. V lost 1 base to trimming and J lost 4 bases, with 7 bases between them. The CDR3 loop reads CASSQAGGETQYF. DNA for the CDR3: TGTGCCAGCAGCCAAGCTGGGGGAGAGACCCAGTACTTC.

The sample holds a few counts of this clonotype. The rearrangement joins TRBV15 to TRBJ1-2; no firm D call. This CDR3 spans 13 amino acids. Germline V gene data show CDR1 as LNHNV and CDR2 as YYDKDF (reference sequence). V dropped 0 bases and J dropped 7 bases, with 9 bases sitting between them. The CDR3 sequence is CATSRDPGGGYTF. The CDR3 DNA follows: TGTGCCACCAGCAGAGATCCCGGCGGTGGCTACACCTTC.

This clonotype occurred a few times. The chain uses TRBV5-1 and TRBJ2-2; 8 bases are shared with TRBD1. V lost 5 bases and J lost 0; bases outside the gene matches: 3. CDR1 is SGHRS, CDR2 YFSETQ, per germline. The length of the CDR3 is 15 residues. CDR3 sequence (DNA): TGCGCCAGCAGTACCAGGGGGCCGAACACCGGGGAGCTGTTTTTT. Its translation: CASSTRGPNTGELFF.

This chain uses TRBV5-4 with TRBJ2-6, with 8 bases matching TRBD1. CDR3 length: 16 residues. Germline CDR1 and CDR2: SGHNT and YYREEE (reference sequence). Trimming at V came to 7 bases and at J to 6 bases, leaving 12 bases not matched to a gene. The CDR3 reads CASAPRAGGEANVLTF. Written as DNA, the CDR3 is TGTGCCAGCGCACCGAGGGCAGGGGGCGAGGCCAACGTCCTGACTTTC.